This entry lists 10 T cell receptor beta chains sequenced from one sample in a study of blood T cells in healthy people across ages. PCR was performed a second time for roughly 7 to 11 cycles using a sample-barcoded 5' primer and a J-beta primer mix. TCRdb re-analysed the 5' RACE reads in MiXCR, keeping a single row per CDR3 protein. Of about 630,000 distinct CDR3 sequences in the sample, 20% to 25% were seen once. Sequenced sample: blood. The receptors derive from a man between 65 and 85 years old in good health.

This clonotype has a handful of counts. The CDR3 protein is CASSLVAGNTEAFF. In DNA form, the CDR3 reads TGTGCCAGCAGCTTAGTGGCCGGGAACACTGAAGCTTTCTTT. The chain couples TRBV11-2 to TRBJ1-1; no clear D. Trimming pared 1 base from V and 1 base from J, leaving 7 bases between. CDR3 length: 14 residues. Germline V gene data show CDR1 as SGHAT and CDR2 as FQNNGV.

The rearrangement links TRBV20-1 to TRBJ1-6; a weak D match, TRBD1 (5 bases). The germline V gene has CDR1 DFQATT and CDR2 SNEGSKA (reference sequence). Between the trimmed V and J ends, which lost 5 bases and 5 bases, there was a span of 16 bases. This CDR3 spans 15 amino acids. DNA for the CDR3: TGCAGTGCTCCTTACGGGGCAGGGCATAATTCACCCCTCCACTTT. Translation gives CSAPYGAGHNSPLHF.

This clonotype has a handful of counts. The gene calls are TRBV20-1 and TRBJ2-7; the D gene is possibly TRBD1 (6 bases). Trimming removed 2 bases from V and 4 bases from J, with 9 bases in between. In germline, CDR1 is DFQATT, CDR2 SNEGSKA (reference sequence). The CDR3 is 12 residues long. The CDR3 is CSARQGRYEQYF. In DNA, the CDR3 is TGCAGTGCTAGACAGGGGCGGTACGAGCAGTACTTC.

As regards this clonotype: This likely comes from a read error, as the CDR3 has no conserved phenylalanine or tryptophan at its end. The chain employs TRBV18 and TRBJ2-1, with D uncertain. Trimming removed 3 bases at V and 9 bases at J, with 12 bases between. Germline V CDR1 and CDR2: KGHSH, LQKENI. The CDR3 contains 13 residues. CDR3 nucleotide sequence: TGTGCCAGCTCACCTGCGGACGGATCTGAGCAGTTCCTC. Its translation is CASSPADGSEQFL.

The chain uses TRBV20-1 and TRBJ2-1; 8 bases line up with TRBD1. The germline gives CDR1 DFQATT, CDR2 SNEGSKA (reference sequence). The CDR3 extends over 16 amino acids. Written as DNA, the CDR3 is TGCGGTTCCCGTGTTGGGACAGGCGGCTCCTACAATGAGCAGTTCTTC. It is translated as CGSRVGTGGSYNEQFF.

This clonotype was detected ten times or more. The chain employs TRBV20-1 and TRBJ1-4; D gene unclear. With 8 bases removed from V and 2 bases from J, the gap between germline ends came to 9 bases. The CDR3 consists of 12 residues. CDR1 and CDR2 from the germline V gene are DFQATT and SNEGSKA (reference sequence). The CDR3 bases are TGCAGTCTGGGGTTGACTAATGAAAAACTGTTTTTT. Translating it yields CSLGLTNEKLFF.

In this sample, this clonotype turned up a few times. V usage is TRBV20-1 and J usage is TRBJ2-3, with D perhaps TRBD1 (6 bases). The V gene lost 1 base and the J gene lost 4 bases, with 18 bases spanning the gap. There are 16 residues in the CDR3. Germline V gives CDR1 DFQATT, CDR2 SNEGSKA (reference sequence). Here the CDR3 reads CSARVGSGHSADTQYF. The DNA for the CDR3 is TGCAGTGCTAGAGTGGGGTCGGGACATTCCGCAGATACGCAGTATTTT.

This clonotype turned up a few times. The chain joins TRBV28 to TRBJ2-3; no firm D call. The CDR3 totals 16 residues. V was trimmed by 1 base and J by 0 bases, leaving 11 bases between them. Germline V gives CDR1 MDHEN, CDR2 SYDVKM. Here the CDR3 DNA reads TGTGCCAGCAGTTTATTGCCTAGTTGGAGCACAGATACGCAGTATTTT. This gives the protein CASSLLPSWSTDTQYF. Variable domain in full (rest from reference TRBV28 and TRBJ2-3): DVKVTQSSRYLVKRTGEKVFLECVQDMDHENMFWYRQDPGLGLRLIYFSYDVKMKEKGDIPEGYSVSREKKERFSLILESASTNQTSMYLCASSLLPSWSTDTQYFGPGTRLTVL.

The chain recombines TRBV20-1 with TRBJ2-7; 9 bases match TRBD2. Germline V gives CDR1 DFQATT, CDR2 SNEGSKA (reference sequence). The CDR3 loop spans 16 amino acids. The trim removed 0 bases at V and 4 bases at J, leaving 10 bases unmatched. The CDR3 reads CSARDSQAGGPYEQYF. CDR3 DNA sequence: TGCAGTGCTAGAGACTCCCAGGCGGGAGGGCCGTACGAGCAGTACTTC.

The CDR3 DNA sequence: TGTGCCAGCAGCCAACAGACAGGGAAAAATGAAAAACTGTTTTTT. This translates into CASSQQTGKNEKLFF. This chain connects TRBV5-5 to TRBJ1-4; 7 bases agree with TRBD1. The junction had 8 bases not matched to a gene; V was cut back by 4 bases and J by 5 bases. The CDR3 is 15 residues long. CDR1 SGHKS and CDR2 YYEKEE come from the germline V gene (reference sequence).